Following are 14 T cell receptor beta chains from one sample sequenced in a study of control samples from healthy donors and cancer patients. Measured with immunoSEQ multiplex PCR; TCRdb has only the in-frame clones, and not every one. The data show under 200,000 clones, about 94% seen once. Sequencing was performed on blood. Source of these receptors: a woman in her thirties or forties in good health.

The chain has TRBV27 and TRBJ2-5; 12 positions agree with TRBD2. The CDR3 loop spans 17 amino acids. Germline CDR1 reads MNHEY; CDR2 reads SMNVEV (reference sequence). V lost 3 bases to trimming and J lost 3 bases; unmatched junction nucleotides: 8. CDR3 protein: CASSFRTSGTRKETQYF. CDR3 bases: TGTGCCAGCAGTTTTCGGACTAGCGGGACAAGAAAAGAGACCCAGTACTTC.

The chain is built from TRBV2 and TRBJ1-1; D gene ambiguous. Germline CDR1 reads SNHLY; CDR2 reads FYNNEI. Trimming removed 2 bases from V and 5 bases from J, with 12 bases in between. The CDR3 has 14 residues. In nucleotides, the CDR3 is TGTGCCAGCAGTGAATCGCGGAGGAGTACTGAAGCTTTCTTT. It is translated as CASSESRRSTEAFF.

This clone was seen a single time. The chain has TRBV6-2 or TRBV6-3 and TRBJ2-7; 9 bases match TRBD1. Germline trimming cut 5 bases from V and 2 bases from J; bases unmatched to any gene: 7. The CDR3 extends over 15 amino acids. Germline V gene sequence: CDR1 MNHEY, CDR2 SVGEGT. CDR3: CASSRDRVLTYEQYF. The CDR3 DNA follows: TGTGCCAGCAGTAGGGACAGGGTATTGACCTACGAGCAGTACTTC.

This rearrangement joins TRBV12-5 to TRBJ1-1; D might be TRBD1 (5 bases). The V end was cut by 5 bases, the J end by 2 bases, with 12 bases between. The germline CDR1 and CDR2 sequences are LGHNT and FRNRAP. There are 14 residues in the CDR3. As DNA, the CDR3 is TGTGCTAGTGGTACCGGGACCTTCAACACTGAAGCTTTCTTT. This encodes CASGTGTFNTEAFF.

This clone was picked up one time. The V and J genes are TRBV27 and TRBJ2-5, with 9 bases matching TRBD1. Germline trimming cut 6 bases from V and 1 base from J; bases unmatched to any gene: 6. Germline V gives CDR1 MNHEY, CDR2 SMNVEV (reference sequence). The CDR3 has 15 amino acids. The CDR3, as DNA: TGTGCCAGCAGCCGCCGGGACAGGGCCCAAGAGACCCAGTACTTC. Amino acids: CASSRRDRAQETQYF.

The genes are TRBV30 and TRBJ1-1; the D gene is possibly TRBD1 (6 bases). The CDR3 is 12 amino acids. CDR1 GTSNPN and CDR2 SVGIG come from the germline V gene (reference sequence). The V and J ends lost 7 bases and 3 bases respectively, with 12 bases between them. CDR3 sequence reads: CAYLRGYTEAFF. CDR3 nucleotide sequence: TGTGCCTACCTCAGGGGCTACACTGAAGCTTTCTTT.

The chain uses TRBV6-2 or TRBV6-3 and TRBJ1-6; D uncertain. Germline CDR1 MNHEY, CDR2 SVGEGT. V was trimmed by 2 bases and J by 7 bases, leaving 12 bases between them. This CDR3 has 15 residues. CDR3 sequence reads: CASSYLAVSNSPLHF. As DNA, the CDR3 is TGTGCCAGCAGTTACCTGGCAGTGTCAAATTCACCCCTCCACTTT.

This clone appeared a few times. The chain has TRBV7-2 and TRBJ1-1; D perhaps matches TRBD1 (5 bases). The V gene's germline CDR1 is SGHTA and CDR2 FQGNSA. Trimming removed 2 bases at V and 0 bases at J, with 7 bases between. This CDR3 is built from 14 residues. This chain's CDR3 is CASSLWGLNTEAFF. The DNA of the CDR3 is TGTGCCAGCAGCTTATGGGGGTTGAACACTGAAGCTTTCTTT. Together with reference TRBV7-2 and TRBJ1-1, the CDR3 gives the full variable domain: GAGVSQSPSNKVTEKGKDVELRCDPISGHTALYWYRQSLGQGLEFLIYFQGNSAPDKSGLPSDRFSAERTGGSVSTLTIQRTQQEDSAVYLCASSLWGLNTEAFFGQGTRLTVV.

The chain employs TRBV5-1 and TRBJ2-7, with 7 nucleotides matching TRBD1. Germline trimming cut 3 bases from V and 0 bases from J; bases unmatched to any gene: 6. From germline, CDR1 is SGHRS and CDR2 YFSETQ. This CDR3 is built from 15 residues. The CDR3 DNA sequence: TGCGCCAGCAGCTCCCGACAGGGTAGCTCCTACGAGCAGTACTTC. Translation gives CASSSRQGSSYEQYF.

The chain has TRBV30 and TRBJ2-5; D is undetermined. Germline-derived CDR1 and CDR2 are GTSNPN and SVGIG (reference sequence). The CDR3 length is 12 residues. V lost 2 bases, J lost 9 bases, and 13 bases lay in between. The CDR3 nucleotides are TGTGCCTGGAGTTCCCAAGGGTCAGCCCAGTACTTC. Its protein is CAWSSQGSAQYF.

The rearrangement links TRBV10-3 to TRBJ1-5; the D gene is possibly TRBD1 (6 bases). Trimming cost V 0 bases and J 6 bases, with 15 bases left between them. Germline loops: CDR1 ENHRY, CDR2 SYGVKD. The length of the CDR3 is 16 residues. CDR3 residues: CAISESTSGVSQPQHF. In DNA form, the CDR3 reads TGTGCCATCAGTGAGTCGACGTCAGGGGTTAGTCAGCCCCAGCATTTT.

The chain is built from TRBV5-1 and TRBJ2-4, with D hard to call. Looked up from germline, CDR1 is SGHRS and CDR2 is YFSETQ. This CDR3 has 13 residues. V lost 5 bases to trimming and J lost 4 bases, with 10 bases between them. CDR3: CASSVGSKNIQYF. The CDR3, as DNA: TGCGCCAGCAGTGTGGGGTCAAAAAACATTCAGTACTTC.

J is TRBJ1-1 and V is TRBV5-1; D uncertain. CDR1 SGHRS and CDR2 YFSETQ come from the germline V gene. The V and J ends lost 4 bases and 5 bases respectively, with 18 bases between them. This CDR3 has 15 residues. In nucleotides, the CDR3 is TGCGCCAGCAGCCACCCCCTCGCATCCAGGACTGAAGCTTTCTTT. Its translation is CASSHPLASRTEAFF. The full variable domain, its missing parts supplied by reference TRBV5-1 and TRBJ1-1, is KAGVTQTPRYLIKTRGQQVTLSCSPISGHRSVSWYQQTPGQGLQFLFEYFSETQRNKGNFPGRFSGRQFSNSRSEMNVSTLELGDSALYLCASSHPLASRTEAFFGQGTRLTVV.

V usage is TRBV6-5 and J usage is TRBJ1-6; tentative D call: TRBD1 (6 bases). Trimming took 0 bases from V and 7 from J, leaving 13 bases between them. CDR1 and CDR2 from the germline V gene are MNHEY and SVGAGI. This CDR3 comprises 16 residues. CDR3 in amino acids: CASSYSIQGGNSPLHF. As DNA, the CDR3 is TGTGCCAGCAGTTACTCGATACAGGGTGGCAATTCACCCCTCCACTTT.